The 31 T cell receptor beta chains listed next were all sequenced from one sample in a study of blood T cell repertoires in COVID-19. Sequencing used immunoSEQ multiplex PCR; TCRdb keeps in-frame clones, though not all of them. The sample lists some 300,000 clones, about 91% occurring once. The material sequenced was peripheral blood. Receptor source: a woman aged 30 to 39 who had recovered from COVID-19.

The V call is TRBV6-5, the J call TRBJ1-2; 7 bases agree with TRBD1. This CDR3 spans 14 amino acids. V shed 6 bases and J 4 bases; nucleotides not matched to a gene: 8. Germline V lookup: CDR1 MNHEY, CDR2 SVGAGI. This CDR3 is CASRERGQIYGYTF. The DNA of the CDR3 is TGTGCCAGCAGAGAGAGGGGGCAGATCTATGGCTACACCTTC.

The chain joins TRBV2 to TRBJ2-7; no clear D gene. Germline CDR1 reads SNHLY; CDR2 reads FYNNEI. The CDR3 is 12 amino acids. Trimming cost V 3 bases and J 1 base, with 4 bases left between them. The CDR3 protein is CASSDGSYEQYF. Here the CDR3 DNA reads TGTGCCAGCAGTGACGGTTCCTACGAGCAGTACTTC.

The gene calls are TRBV12-3 or TRBV12-4 and TRBJ1-1; no definite D call. V shed 5 bases and J shed 1 base, with 8 bases lying between them. The CDR3 is made up of 13 amino acids. CDR3 nucleotide sequence: TGTGCCAGCAGTCATGACTCGAACACTGAAGCTTTCTTT. Residues: CASSHDSNTEAFF.

The chain employs TRBV3-1 (or the pseudogene TRBV3-2) and TRBJ2-7; D is possibly TRBD2 (5 bases). Germline V gene data show CDR1 as LGHDT and CDR2 as YNNKEL (reference sequence). The CDR3 is made up of 17 amino acids. V lost 4 bases, J lost 1 base, and 20 bases lay in between. In DNA, the CDR3 is TGTGCCAGCAGCCCCTCGCTCGGGAAGGAGTTATCCTACGAGCAGTACTTC. Its protein product is CASSPSLGKELSYEQYF.

The CDR3 DNA follows: TGTGCCAGTAGTCCAACGACAGTCTCCTACGAGCAGTACTTC. It is translated as CASSPTTVSYEQYF. The genes are TRBV19 and TRBJ2-7; a possible D gene is TRBD1 (5 bases). V shed 5 bases and J shed 0 bases, with 11 bases lying between them. Germline assignment: CDR1 LNHDA and CDR2 SQIVND (reference sequence). The CDR3 sequence is 14 residues long.

The chain uses TRBV7-2 and TRBJ2-7; D remains unclear. This CDR3 contains 14 residues. Germline V gives CDR1 SGHTA, CDR2 FQGNSA. Trimming removed 0 bases from V and 3 bases from J, with 9 bases in between. The CDR3 protein is CASSLAGFGYEQYF. Here the CDR3 DNA reads TGTGCCAGCAGCTTAGCCGGGTTCGGCTACGAGCAGTACTTC.

The chain's CDR3 is CASSNVGNTEAFF. The CDR3 nucleotides read TGTGCCAGTAGTAACGTCGGGAACACTGAAGCTTTCTTT. This chain connects TRBV19 to TRBJ1-1; D gene ambiguous. Trimming pared 4 bases from V and 1 base from J, leaving 7 bases between. Germline lookup yields CDR1 LNHDA and CDR2 SQIVND (reference sequence). The CDR3 totals 13 residues.

The V call is TRBV4-2, the J call TRBJ2-5; 14 positions match TRBD2. The CDR3 runs 17 residues. The junction had 3 bases not matched to a gene; V was cut back by 2 bases and J by 1 base. Germline CDR1 and CDR2: LGHNA and YNFKEQ. This chain's CDR3 is CASSQMGLAGAQETQYF. The CDR3 nucleotides are TGTGCCAGCAGCCAAATGGGACTAGCGGGGGCCCAAGAGACCCAGTACTTC.

The chain employs TRBV13 and TRBJ1-6, with 7 bases matching TRBD1. There are 16 residues in the CDR3. V trimming: 6 bases; J trimming: 7 bases; junction bases outside the gene matches: 12. Germline CDR1 PRHDT, CDR2 FYEKMQ (reference sequence). The CDR3 sequence is CASSNSHRGRNSPLHF. In nucleotides, the CDR3 is TGTGCCAGCAGTAACAGCCACAGGGGACGCAATTCACCCCTCCACTTT. Looking up the rest from reference TRBV13 and TRBJ1-6 gives the full variable domain: AAGVIQSPRHLIKEKRETATLKCYPIPRHDTVYWYQQGPGQDPQFLISFYEKMQSDKGSIPDRFSAQQFSDYHSELNMSSLELGDSALYFCASSNSHRGRNSPLHFGNGTRLTVT.

The chain employs TRBV7-9 and TRBJ1-5; D remains unclear. The CDR3 consists of 13 residues. Germline V gene lookup returns CDR1 SEHNR and CDR2 FQNEAQ (reference sequence). The V end was cut by 5 bases, the J end by 4 bases, with 9 bases between. CDR3 in amino acids: CASSTSENQPQHF. DNA of the CDR3: TGTGCCAGCAGCACCTCAGAAAATCAGCCCCAGCATTTT.

The V and J genes are TRBV14 and TRBJ1-1; the D is unclear. The V gene's germline CDR1 is SGHDN and CDR2 FVKESK. V was pared by 4 bases and J by 1 base, with 13 bases between. This CDR3 region has 15 residues. CDR3 DNA sequence: TGTGCCAGCAGCCGGGCGCAGATACAGAACACTGAAGCTTTCTTT. It translates to CASSRAQIQNTEAFF.

This chain joins TRBV18 and TRBJ2-3; maybe TRBD1 (5 bases). In germline, CDR1 is KGHSH, CDR2 LQKENI. CDR3 length: 15 residues. The germline V and J ends were trimmed by 2 bases and 0 bases, with 9 bases remaining between them. The CDR3 reads CASSPGATSTDTQYF. CDR3 coding DNA: TGTGCCAGCTCACCAGGGGCGACTAGCACAGATACGCAGTATTTT.

The rearrangement links TRBV18 to TRBJ1-2, with 7 bases lining up with TRBD1. J lost 5 bases, V lost 1 base, and 1 base had no gene match. Germline CDR1 is KGHSH and CDR2 is LQKENI. The CDR3 runs 13 residues. This CDR3 is CASSPRDSYGYTF. The CDR3 nucleotides are TGTGCCAGCTCACCACGGGACAGTTATGGCTACACCTTC.

This chain links TRBV19 with TRBJ1-5; TRBD1 aligns across 10 bases. This CDR3 region has 14 residues. Germline values: CDR1 LNHDA, CDR2 SQIVND (reference sequence). Unmatched junction bases numbered 2, after V lost 3 bases and J lost 6 bases. CDR3 nucleotide sequence: TGTGCCAGTAGTATGTGGACAGGGGGTCAGCCCCAGCATTTT. It specifies CASSMWTGGQPQHF.

The J gene is TRBJ1-2, the V gene TRBV7-2; D not resolved. The CDR3 has 13 amino acids. Looked up from germline, CDR1 is SGHTA and CDR2 is FQGNSA. With 0 bases removed from V and 8 bases from J, the gap between germline ends came to 10 bases. CDR3 sequence (DNA): TGTGCCAGCAGCTTAGCTAAAACCGGGGGCTACACCTTC. This encodes CASSLAKTGGYTF.

The chain carries TRBV5-1 and TRBJ2-5, with 7 positions matching TRBD2. V shed 0 bases and J 0 bases; nucleotides not matched to a gene: 5. This CDR3 region has 16 residues. CDR1 and CDR2 from the germline V gene are SGHRS and YFSETQ. Here the CDR3 DNA reads TGCGCCAGCAGCTTGGGGGCTAGCGGAGACCAAGAGACCCAGTACTTC. Its translation is CASSLGASGDQETQYF.

V gene TRBV7-3 combines with J gene TRBJ2-1; 7 bases map to TRBD2. The junction had 4 bases not matched to a gene; V was cut back by 3 bases and J by 2 bases. This CDR3 has 15 residues. Germline V gene data show CDR1 as SGHTA and CDR2 as FQGTGA. CDR3 DNA sequence: TGTGCCAGCAGCTTCCAAGCGGGGCCCTACAATGAGCAGTTCTTC. This translates into CASSFQAGPYNEQFF.

The rearrangement links TRBV24-1 to TRBJ2-7; TRBD1 might be the D (6 bases). V lost 4 bases and J lost 6, with 21 bases in between. Germline V gives CDR1 KGHDR, CDR2 SFDVKD. The CDR3 is 16 amino acids. CDR3 amino acids: CATSDNSEAKGGEQYF. In DNA form, the CDR3 reads TGTGCCACCAGTGACAACTCGGAGGCAAAAGGGGGCGAGCAGTACTTC.

The V gene is TRBV6-6, the J gene TRBJ1-5; TRBD1 agrees at 7 bases. The CDR3 length is 15 residues. Losses at the gene ends were 6 bases for V and 4 bases for J; bases not matched to a gene: 9. Germline values: CDR1 MNHNY, CDR2 SVGAGI (reference sequence). CDR3 sequence: CASSRPGTENQPQHF. The CDR3 bases are TGTGCCAGCAGCCGACCCGGGACAGAAAATCAGCCCCAGCATTTT.

The J gene is TRBJ1-1, the V gene TRBV15; D unclear. V lost 9 bases and J lost 4, with 18 bases in between. Germline-derived CDR1 and CDR2 are LNHNV and YYDKDF (reference sequence). The CDR3 contains 14 residues. The CDR3: CATSRDLGGTEAFF. The CDR3 nucleotides are TGTGCCACGTCCCGAGACTTGGGAGGCACTGAAGCTTTCTTT.

The chain combines TRBV5-5 with TRBJ2-5, with D perhaps matching TRBD2 (7 bases). Per germline, CDR1 SGHKS and CDR2 YYEKEE (reference sequence). V shed 0 bases and J shed 4 bases, with 13 bases lying between them. CDR3 length: 15 residues. The CDR3 reads CASSLGPGGVETQYF. CDR3 in DNA: TGTGCCAGCAGCTTGGGGCCGGGGGGCGTAGAGACCCAGTACTTC.

In this sample, this clone turned up once. The rearrangement joins TRBV6-5 to TRBJ1-1; TRBD1 aligns across 10 bases. The CDR3 consists of 14 residues. Germline V gene lookup returns CDR1 MNHEY and CDR2 SVGAGI. V was pared by 5 bases and J by 5 bases, with 5 bases of the junction left unmatched. The DNA for the CDR3 is TGTGCCAGCAGTCTGACAGGGGGCGGGACTGAAGCTTTCTTT. Residues: CASSLTGGGTEAFF.

The chain carries TRBV3-1 (or the pseudogene TRBV3-2) and TRBJ2-5, with 15 nucleotides matching TRBD2. V shed 0 bases, J shed 5 bases, and the junction held 13 bases outside the gene matches. The CDR3 is 20 residues long. Germline-derived CDR1 and CDR2 are LGHDT and YNNKEL (reference sequence). The CDR3 coding sequence is TGTGCCAGCAGCCAAGATATCCCCCGGACTAGCGGGGGGGCCCAGGAGACCCAGTACTTC. As protein: CASSQDIPRTSGGAQETQYF.

The gene calls are TRBV5-1 and TRBJ2-1; no reliable D call. Germline CDR1 SGHRS, CDR2 YFSETQ. The CDR3 runs 16 residues. Trimming took 4 bases from V and 0 from J, leaving 14 bases between them. The CDR3 DNA follows: TGCGCCAGCAGCCGGATGAGACAACGCTCCTACAATGAGCAGTTCTTC. Its translation: CASSRMRQRSYNEQFF.

This CDR3 is CASSPGGNQPQHF. The DNA for the CDR3 is TGCGCCAGCAGCCCCGGTGGCAATCAGCCCCAGCATTTT. The chain carries TRBV5-1 and TRBJ1-5; the D is unclear. The V and J ends lost 4 bases and 2 bases respectively, with 7 bases between them. Germline CDR1 is SGHRS and CDR2 is YFSETQ. CDR3 size: 13 residues.

The chain carries TRBV5-1 and TRBJ1-1; 11 bases are a match to TRBD1. The V segment lost 0 bases and the J segment 2 bases; nucleotides outside the gene matches: 6. The CDR3 has 17 residues. The V gene's germline CDR1 is SGHRS and CDR2 YFSETQ. The CDR3, as DNA: TGCGCCAGCAGCTTGGCACAGGACAGGGGGCACAACACTGAAGCTTTCTTT. Translating gives CASSLAQDRGHNTEAFF.

This chain connects TRBV28 to TRBJ2-1; D not certain. Germline V CDR1 and CDR2: MDHEN, SYDVKM. CDR3 size: 13 residues. V lost 2 bases and J 6 bases, leaving 8 bases between the germline ends. This CDR3 reads CASSLTRPNEQFF. The CDR3 bases are TGTGCCAGCAGTTTAACCAGGCCCAATGAGCAGTTCTTC.

The chain joins TRBV7-9 to TRBJ2-2, with 8 bases lining up with TRBD2. After removal of 7 bases from V and 6 bases from J, the junction contained 7 bases not matched to a gene. The CDR3 is 14 residues long. Per germline, CDR1 SEHNR and CDR2 FQNEAQ (reference sequence). The CDR3 coding sequence is TGTGCCAGCAAGGCCGGGAGGGATGCCGGGGAGCTGTTTTTT. It specifies CASKAGRDAGELFF.

The gene calls are TRBV5-4 and TRBJ1-1; D possibly corresponds to TRBD1 (5 bases). V lost 1 base, J lost 10 bases, and 17 bases lay in between. Germline-derived CDR1 and CDR2 are SGHNT and YYREEE (reference sequence). The CDR3 loop spans 14 amino acids. The CDR3 spells CASSLLGGVRGAFF. CDR3 bases: TGTGCCAGCAGCTTGTTGGGAGGGGTGAGAGGAGCTTTCTTT.

The chain combines TRBV4-3 with TRBJ1-4; the D gene is possibly TRBD1 (5 bases). Trimming took off 0 bases at V and 8 bases at J, with 13 bases between the two ends. The CDR3 sequence is 15 residues long. From germline, CDR1 is LGHNA and CDR2 YSLEER. The DNA of the CDR3 is TGCGCCAGCAGCCAAGATCCGGGGGTTGGGGAAAAACTGTTTTTT. Its translation: CASSQDPGVGEKLFF.

The V gene is TRBV5-1, the J gene TRBJ1-6, with 10 bases that match TRBD1. Trimming cost V 4 bases and J 7 bases; bases outside gene matches: 5. Germline CDR1 is SGHRS and CDR2 is YFSETQ. This CDR3 comprises 15 residues. The CDR3, as DNA: TGCGCCAGCAGCATGGGGACAGGGGTAAATTCACCCCTCCACTTT. Translation: CASSMGTGVNSPLHF.